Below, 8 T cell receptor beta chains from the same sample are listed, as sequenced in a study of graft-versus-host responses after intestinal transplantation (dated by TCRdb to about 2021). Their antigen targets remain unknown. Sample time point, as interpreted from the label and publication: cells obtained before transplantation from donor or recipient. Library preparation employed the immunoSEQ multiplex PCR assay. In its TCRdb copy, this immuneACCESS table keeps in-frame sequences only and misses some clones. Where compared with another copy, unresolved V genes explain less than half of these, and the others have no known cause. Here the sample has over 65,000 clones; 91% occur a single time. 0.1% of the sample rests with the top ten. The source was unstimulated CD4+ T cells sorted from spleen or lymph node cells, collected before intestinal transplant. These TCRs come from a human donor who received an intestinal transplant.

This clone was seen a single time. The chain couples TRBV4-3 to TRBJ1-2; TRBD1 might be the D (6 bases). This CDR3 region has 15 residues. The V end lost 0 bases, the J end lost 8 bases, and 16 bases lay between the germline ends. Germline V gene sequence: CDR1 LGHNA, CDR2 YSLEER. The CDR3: CASSQDPITGSGYTF. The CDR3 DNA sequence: TGCGCCAGCAGCCAAGACCCAATCACAGGGTCCGGCTACACCTTC.

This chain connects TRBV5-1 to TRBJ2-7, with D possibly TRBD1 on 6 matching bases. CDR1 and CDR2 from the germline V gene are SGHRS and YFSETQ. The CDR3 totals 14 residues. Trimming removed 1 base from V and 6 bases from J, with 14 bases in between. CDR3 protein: CASSLSAQGREQYF. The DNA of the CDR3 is TGCGCCAGCAGCTTGTCCGCACAGGGTCGCGAGCAGTACTTC.

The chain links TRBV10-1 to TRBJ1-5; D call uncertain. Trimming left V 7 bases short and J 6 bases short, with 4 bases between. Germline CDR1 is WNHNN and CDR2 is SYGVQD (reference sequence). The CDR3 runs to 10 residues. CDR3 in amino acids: CASTVQPQHF. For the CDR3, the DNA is TGCGCCAGCACAGTTCAGCCCCAGCATTTT.

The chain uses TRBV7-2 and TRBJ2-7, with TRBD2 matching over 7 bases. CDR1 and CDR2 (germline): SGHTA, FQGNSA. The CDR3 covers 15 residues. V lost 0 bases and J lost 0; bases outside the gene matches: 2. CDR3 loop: CASSLAAGSSYEQYF. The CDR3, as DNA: TGTGCCAGCAGCTTAGCAGCGGGGTCCTCCTACGAGCAGTACTTC.

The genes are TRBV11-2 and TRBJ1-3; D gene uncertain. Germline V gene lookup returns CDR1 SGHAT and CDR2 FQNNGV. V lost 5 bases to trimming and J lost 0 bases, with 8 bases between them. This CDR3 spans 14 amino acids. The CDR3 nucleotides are TGTGCCAGCAGCCAGAGGTTCTCTGGAAACACCATATATTTT. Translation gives CASSQRFSGNTIYF.

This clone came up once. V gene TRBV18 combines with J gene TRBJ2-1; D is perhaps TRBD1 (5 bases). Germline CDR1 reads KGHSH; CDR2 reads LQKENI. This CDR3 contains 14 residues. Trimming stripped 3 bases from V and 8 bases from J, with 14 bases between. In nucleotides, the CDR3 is TGTGCCAGCTCACCCTTTGGGGTAGGGGATGAGCAGTTCTTC. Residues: CASSPFGVGDEQFF.

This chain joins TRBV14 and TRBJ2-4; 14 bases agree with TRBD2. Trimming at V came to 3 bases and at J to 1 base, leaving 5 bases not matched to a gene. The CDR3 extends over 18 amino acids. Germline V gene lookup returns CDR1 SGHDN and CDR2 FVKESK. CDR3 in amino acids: CASSQGTSGGWAKNIQYF. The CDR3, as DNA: TGTGCCAGCAGCCAGGGGACTAGCGGGGGTTGGGCCAAAAACATTCAGTACTTC.

The CDR3 DNA reads TGTGCCAGTAGTGACCAGGGGGGATCCTACGAGCAGTACTTC. Translation gives CASSDQGGSYEQYF. The chain is built from TRBV19 and TRBJ2-7, with a possible D match to TRBD1 (7 bases). This CDR3 region has 14 residues. Trimming cost V 5 bases and J 1 base, with 12 bases left between them. The germline V gene has CDR1 LNHDA and CDR2 SQIVND (reference sequence). The variable domain in full, completed from reference TRBV19 and TRBJ2-7, reads DGGITQSPKYLFRKEGQNVTLSCEQNLNHDAMYWYRQDPGQGLRLIYYSQIVNDFQKGDIAEGYSVSREKKESFPLTVTSAQKNPTAFYLCASSDQGGSYEQYFGPGTRLTVT.